What follows are 18 T cell receptor beta chains derived from one specimen sequenced in a study of blood T cell repertoires in COVID-19. Libraries were prepared by immunoSEQ multiplex PCR; TCRdb keeps only in-frame clonotypes and omits some of them. This sample has 200,000 to 250,000 clones, with under 85% found just once. The sequenced material came from PBMCs or T cells enriched from blood (not recorded which). The receptors were gathered from a man between 60 and 75 years old who had recovered from COVID-19.

This sequence joins TRBV27 and TRBJ1-2, with D hard to call. V was trimmed by 6 bases and J by 2 bases, leaving 13 bases between them. In germline, CDR1 is MNHEY, CDR2 SMNVEV (reference sequence). This CDR3 comprises 14 residues. The CDR3 is CASRFLGGNYGYTF. The CDR3 region has the DNA TGTGCCAGCAGGTTTTTGGGAGGGAACTATGGCTACACCTTC.

The chain is built from TRBV5-1 and TRBJ1-5, with TRBD1 as a possible D gene (6 bases). The CDR3 runs 15 residues. Trimming shortened V by 6 bases and J by 4 bases, and 17 bases separated the two germline ends. In germline, CDR1 is SGHRS, CDR2 YFSETQ. CDR3: CASIHTGIGNQPQHF. Written as DNA, the CDR3 is TGCGCCAGCATCCATACAGGGATTGGTAATCAGCCCCAGCATTTT.

This chain uses TRBV7-3 with TRBJ1-6, with a tentative D call TRBD1 (5 bases). The CDR3 spans 13 residues. Germline V gives CDR1 SGHTA, CDR2 FQGTGA. V was pared by 4 bases and J by 10 bases, with 11 bases between. The CDR3 here is CASSSAWGSPLHF. The CDR3 DNA sequence: TGTGCCAGCAGCTCCGCGTGGGGCTCACCCCTCCACTTT.

V and J are TRBV13 and TRBJ1-2, with 7 bases that match TRBD1. J was trimmed by 3 bases and V by 5 bases; bases with no gene match: 3. This CDR3 region has 13 residues. Germline CDR1 PRHDT, CDR2 FYEKMQ (reference sequence). The CDR3, as DNA: TGTGCCAGCAGCAACCAGGGGGACTATGGCTACACCTTC. Protein sequence: CASSNQGDYGYTF.

This clone was recorded once. The rearrangement joins TRBV7-9 to TRBJ1-4; D call uncertain. The ends were cut back, 2 bases at V and 0 bases at J, with 7 bases in the middle. The V gene's germline CDR1 is SEHNR and CDR2 FQNEAQ (reference sequence). This CDR3 spans 15 amino acids. The CDR3 spells CASSLFSTTNEKLFF. The CDR3 DNA is TGTGCCAGCAGCTTATTTTCAACAACTAATGAAAAACTGTTTTTT.

This clone has only a few counts. The gene calls are TRBV4-2 and TRBJ2-1; tentatively, D is TRBD1 (6 bases). This CDR3 is built from 13 residues. V was pared by 0 bases and J by 10 bases, with 10 bases between. Germline V gene data show CDR1 as LGHNA and CDR2 as YNFKEQ. The CDR3 nucleotides read TGTGCCAGCAGCCAAGATGAGGGGGTAGAGCAGTTCTTC. This sequence encodes CASSQDEGVEQFF.

The V gene is TRBV20-1, the J gene TRBJ2-7; the match to TRBD1 covers 9 bases. The CDR3 spans 14 residues. Germline values: CDR1 DFQATT, CDR2 SNEGSKA (reference sequence). Trimming took 3 bases from V and 3 from J; bases not matched to a gene: 6. DNA of the CDR3: TGCAGTGCTAGTGGCGGGACAGGGAACTACGAGCAGTACTTC. This encodes CSASGGTGNYEQYF.

The chain has TRBV5-8 and TRBJ1-5; tentatively, D is TRBD1 (6 bases). V was cut by 0 bases and J by 3 bases, with 10 bases left in between. From germline, CDR1 is SGHTS and CDR2 YDEGEE. The CDR3 extends over 15 amino acids. CDR3 sequence: CASSLVRGYNQPQHF. CDR3 nucleotide sequence: TGTGCCAGCAGCTTGGTCAGGGGCTACAATCAGCCCCAGCATTTT.

Here the CDR3 reads CSASAGDGSPLHF. The CDR3 DNA sequence: TGCAGTGCTAGTGCCGGGGATGGTTCACCCCTCCACTTT. This chain connects TRBV20-1 to TRBJ1-6; D not resolved. Germline CDR1 DFQATT, CDR2 SNEGSKA (reference sequence). CDR3 length: 13 residues. V was trimmed by 3 bases and J by 9 bases, leaving 12 bases between them.

This clone showed up just once. The chain links TRBV4-3 to TRBJ2-5; TRBD2 might be the D (5 bases). The CDR3 has 19 residues. The germline V gene encodes CDR1 LGHNA and CDR2 YSLEER. V gave up 1 base and J gave up 3 bases, with 24 bases separating them. The CDR3 DNA is TGCGCCAGCAGCCAAGTCTGGGCGGGTGAAGGGCATCCAAAAGAGACCCAGTACTTC. This codes for CASSQVWAGEGHPKETQYF.

The table lists this clone with a count of one. Written as DNA, the CDR3 is TGTGCCACCAGTGATTCAGGCCTGACAGGAGGCAATCAGCCCCAGCATTTT. Residues: CATSDSGLTGGNQPQHF. The chain joins TRBV24-1 to TRBJ1-5; weak D call: TRBD1 (6 bases). V gave up 2 bases and J gave up 2 bases, with 15 bases separating them. The germline CDR1 and CDR2 sequences are KGHDR and SFDVKD. The CDR3 length is 17 residues.

A single count supports this clone. J is TRBJ1-4 and V is TRBV12-3 or TRBV12-4; perhaps TRBD1 as D (5 bases). The CDR3 sequence is 13 residues long. Trimming stripped 7 bases from V and 5 bases from J, with 11 bases between. CDR3 in amino acids: CASMRQLNEKLFF. The CDR3 nucleotides are TGTGCCAGCATGAGACAGCTCAATGAAAAACTGTTTTTT.

The rearrangement links TRBV7-2 to TRBJ1-5, with a tentative D call TRBD1 (6 bases). There are 16 residues in the CDR3. Germline CDR1 and CDR2: SGHTA and FQGNSA. V was pared by 0 bases and J by 9 bases, with 18 bases between. CDR3 sequence (DNA): TGTGCCAGCAGCTTAGCGGGGGTGGCAGGGGCGGGGCCCCAGCATTTT. Protein product: CASSLAGVAGAGPQHF.

V is TRBV19 and J is TRBJ2-7; 10 bases line up with TRBD2. V shed 3 bases and J 3 bases; nucleotides not matched to a gene: 5. Germline V gene lookup returns CDR1 LNHDA and CDR2 SQIVND (reference sequence). The CDR3 extends over 15 amino acids. As DNA, the CDR3 is TGTGCCAGTAGTATTTTAGCGGGGGGACTCTACGAGCAGTACTTC. It specifies CASSILAGGLYEQYF.

CDR3 sequence (DNA): TGTGCCAGCAGCTTATCCGGACAGGGAACCGATACGCAGTATTTT. The encoded protein is CASSLSGQGTDTQYF. The chain carries TRBV7-2 and TRBJ2-3, with 8 bases matching TRBD1. V trimming: 2 bases; J trimming: 6 bases; junction bases outside the gene matches: 7. Germline assignment: CDR1 SGHTA and CDR2 FQGNSA. The CDR3 is made up of 15 amino acids.

The chain couples TRBV3-1 (or the pseudogene TRBV3-2) to TRBJ1-1; D unresolved. From germline, CDR1 is LGHDT and CDR2 YNNKEL (reference sequence). CDR3 length equals 14 residues. The V gene lost 1 base and the J gene lost 4 bases, with 10 bases spanning the gap. CDR3 nucleotide sequence: TGTGCCAGCAGCCAAGCGGGTGCGGGCACTGAAGCTTTCTTT. This encodes CASSQAGAGTEAFF.

This sequence joins TRBV7-9 and TRBJ2-5; D possibly corresponds to TRBD1 (5 bases). The CDR3 spans 14 residues. V gave up 6 bases and J gave up 2 bases, with 13 bases separating them. Germline V gene lookup returns CDR1 SEHNR and CDR2 FQNEAQ (reference sequence). The CDR3, as DNA: TGTGCCAGCAGTTTCAGGGCCCTACAAGAGACCCAGTACTTC. Protein product: CASSFRALQETQYF.

The count of this clone is one. This chain connects TRBV7-2 to TRBJ1-1, with TRBD1 identical over 7 bases. Germline loops: CDR1 SGHTA, CDR2 FQGNSA. The CDR3 has 15 amino acids. Unmatched junction bases numbered 12, after V lost 5 bases and J lost 6 bases. The CDR3 nucleotides read TGTGCCAGCAGCGTAAGACAGGGTGGGCGCGCTGAAGCTTTCTTT. This gives the protein CASSVRQGGRAEAFF.